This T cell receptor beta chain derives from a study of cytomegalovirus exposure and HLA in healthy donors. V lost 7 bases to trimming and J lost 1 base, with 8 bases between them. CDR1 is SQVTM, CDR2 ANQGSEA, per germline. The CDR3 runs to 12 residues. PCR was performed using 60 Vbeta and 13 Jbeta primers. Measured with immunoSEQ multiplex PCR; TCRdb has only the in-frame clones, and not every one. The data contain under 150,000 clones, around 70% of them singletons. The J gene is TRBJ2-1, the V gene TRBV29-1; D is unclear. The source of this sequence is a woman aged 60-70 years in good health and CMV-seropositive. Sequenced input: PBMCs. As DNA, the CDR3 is TGCAGCGACCGCGCATCCTACAATGAGCAGTTCTTC. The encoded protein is CSDRASYNEQFF.